These 3 T cell receptor beta chains were sequenced from one sample in a study of blood T cell repertoires in COVID-19. The protocol was immunoSEQ multiplex PCR, while the TCRdb copy is restricted to in-frame clones and leaves out a portion. The sample yields under 110,000 clones, around 87% seen once. The material sequenced was peripheral blood. The receptors shown here come from a woman under 40 with acute or convalescent COVID-19.

The chain recombines TRBV5-1 with TRBJ2-4; D is perhaps TRBD2 (6 bases). Between the trimmed V and J ends, which lost 4 bases and 9 bases, there was a span of 17 bases. CDR1 is SGHRS, CDR2 YFSETQ, per germline. The CDR3 runs to 14 residues. CDR3 coding DNA: TGCGCCAGCAGCAGATCGGGGCAGGGAGGCATTCAGTACTTC. It yields the protein CASSRSGQGGIQYF.

J is TRBJ1-2 and V is TRBV6-1; TRBD1 matches 8 bases. Germline V gene lookup returns CDR1 MNHNS and CDR2 SASEGT. J gave up 2 bases and V 2 bases, and 16 bases lay outside the gene matches. The CDR3 covers 19 residues. The CDR3 nucleotides are TGTGCCAGCAGTGAATCGGGCAGGGGGCATGAGTATTCGAACTATGGCTACACCTTC. It codes for CASSESGRGHEYSNYGYTF.

The V call is TRBV5-1, the J call TRBJ1-5; 7 bases fit TRBD1. The germline CDR1 and CDR2 sequences are SGHRS and YFSETQ. The CDR3 totals 14 residues. Unmatched junction bases numbered 6, after V lost 5 bases and J lost 4 bases. The CDR3 reads CASRPGQTNQPQHF. CDR3 nucleotides: TGCGCCAGCAGGCCGGGACAGACGAATCAGCCCCAGCATTTT. The full variable domain, with the rest looked up from reference TRBV5-1 and TRBJ1-5, is KAGVTQTPRYLIKTRGQQVTLSCSPISGHRSVSWYQQTPGQGLQFLFEYFSETQRNKGNFPGRFSGRQFSNSRSEMNVSTLELGDSALYLCASRPGQTNQPQHFGDGTRLSIL.